These T cell receptor beta chains were read from a single sample in a study of blood T cell repertoires in COVID-19. TCRdb keeps only in-frame clones here, not all; method: immunoSEQ multiplex PCR. The sample consists of roughly 440,000 clones, 88% of them appearing once. Material: peripheral blood. Receptors were obtained from a woman between 45 and 60 years old with COVID-19, enrolled during active disease. Both conserved end residues are part of each CDR3. A D gene is named only where the DNA matches it firmly. The size of a clone is reported for some rows only, either as once, few or many, or as a class for expanded clones.

v_gene,abundance,d_gene,j_gene,CDR3nt,CDR3aa
TRBV30,NA,TRBD2,TRBJ2-5,TGTGCCTGGAGGACTAGCGGGGGGGTAACCCAGTACTTC,CAWRTSGGVTQYF
TRBV19,NA,TRBD2,TRBJ2-3,TGTGCCAGTAGTGAGGGAGGGTCCACAGATACGCAGTATTTT,CASSEGGSTDTQYF
TRBV2,NA,TRBD1,TRBJ2-3,TGTGCCAGCAGGAGCCGACAGGGGAACACAGATACGCAGTATTTT,CASRSRQGNTDTQYF
TRBV3-1/TRBV3-2,NA,TRBD2,TRBJ2-3,TGTGCCAGCAGCCTCAGCGGGGGGGCCAGGGATACGCAGTATTTT,CASSLSGGARDTQYF
TRBV6-1,NA,TRBD1,TRBJ1-2,TGTGCCAGCAGTGAAGGTTTCGAGAGGGGGCAGGATGGCTACACCTTC,CASSEGFERGQDGYTF
TRBV20-1,once,NA,TRBJ2-3,TGCAGTGCTAGACTTTCGGATACGCAGTATTTT,CSARLSDTQYF
TRBV6-5,NA,NA,TRBJ2-7,TGTGCCAGCACAATTTATCAGGGGACCTACGAGCAGTACTTC,CASTIYQGTYEQYF
TRBV2,NA,TRBD1,TRBJ2-1,TGTGCCAGCAGTCCCGGGACAGCTATCTACAATGAGCAGTTCTTC,CASSPGTAIYNEQFF
TRBV21-1,NA,NA,TRBJ2-1,TGTGCCAGCAGCAAAGCTATTAGTACTAGCGGGGGGGCCCATTCCCTGAATGAGCAGTTCTTC,CASSKAISTSGGAHSLNEQFF
TRBV12-3/TRBV12-4,NA,NA,TRBJ1-5,TGTGCCAGCAGCCTTCGGATCGGGCAGCCCCAGCATTTT,CASSLRIGQPQHF
TRBV12-3/TRBV12-4,once,NA,TRBJ1-2,TGTGCCAGCAGTCCGGGAGGCCGGTATGGCTACACCTTC,CASSPGGRYGYTF
TRBV3-1/TRBV3-2,NA,NA,TRBJ2-7,TGTGCCAGCAGCCAGGTAGGGGCACTCTTCTACGAGCAGTACTTC,CASSQVGALFYEQYF
TRBV27,NA,NA,TRBJ2-3,TGTGCCAGCAGTCTTTCTACTACCTTGCGCACAGATACGCAGTATTTT,CASSLSTTLRTDTQYF
TRBV6-1,NA,TRBD1,TRBJ1-3,TGTGCCAGCAGTGAAGCCGGGACAGTAGGAAACACCATATATTTT,CASSEAGTVGNTIYF
TRBV6-2/TRBV6-3,NA,TRBD1,TRBJ1-1,TGTGCCAGCAGTTACCCGTTCGGACAGGGCAGCACTGAAGCTTTCTTT,CASSYPFGQGSTEAFF
TRBV12-5,NA,TRBD2,TRBJ2-7,TGTGCTAGTGGTTTGAAGGGACTAGGCGGATACGAGCAGTACTTC,CASGLKGLGGYEQYF
TRBV19,NA,TRBD2,TRBJ2-7,TGTGCCAGTAGTATACTAGCGGGCCAGATCTACGAGCAGTACTTC,CASSILAGQIYEQYF
TRBV5-1,few,NA,TRBJ2-7,TGCGCCAGCAGCTTGGGGCAGTCCTACGAGCAGTACTTC,CASSLGQSYEQYF
TRBV6-6,NA,TRBD2,TRBJ2-2,TGTGCCAGCACCCCTGGGGGGGTCGGGGAGCTGTTTTTT,CASTPGGVGELFF
TRBV9,NA,TRBD1,TRBJ1-4,TGTGCCAGCAGCGTAGGACAGGGGGCGAATGAAAAACTGTTTTTT,CASSVGQGANEKLFF
TRBV5-1,once,TRBD1,TRBJ2-1,TGCGCCAGCAGCATTGCCGGGACAGGGTCTGGGTCTAATGAGCAGTTCTTC,CASSIAGTGSGSNEQFF
TRBV18,NA,NA,TRBJ1-1,TGTGCCAGCACTAATAAGGCAGAGACGAACACTGAAGCTTTCTTT,CASTNKAETNTEAFF
TRBV29-1,once,NA,TRBJ1-4,TGCAGCGTTGGACAGCCGAATGAAAAACTGTTTTTT,CSVGQPNEKLFF
TRBV13,NA,TRBD1,TRBJ2-1,TGTGCCAGCAGCTTGGGGACAGGTTCTACTAGGGGGCAGTTCTTC,CASSLGTGSTRGQFF
TRBV4-2,NA,NA,TRBJ2-1,TGTGCCAGCAGCCAAGATAGGTCGGGGGGCCCCGCGAGTGAGCAGTTCTTC,CASSQDRSGGPASEQFF
TRBV11-1,NA,TRBD1,TRBJ1-4,TGTGCCAGCAGCAAGGGGGCCTGGGCAACTAATGAAAAACTGTTTTTT,CASSKGAWATNEKLFF
TRBV30,NA,NA,TRBJ1-2,TGTGCCTGGAGTCCCCGAGACTACTATGGCTACACCTTC,CAWSPRDYYGYTF
TRBV5-1,NA,NA,TRBJ1-5,TGCGCCAGCAGCTTATCAGGGAGCAATCAGCCCCAGCATTTT,CASSLSGSNQPQHF
TRBV7-9,NA,NA,TRBJ1-5,TGTGCCAGCAGCTCGGACATGAATAGCAATCAGCCCCAGCATTTT,CASSSDMNSNQPQHF
TRBV28,NA,TRBD1,TRBJ1-2,TGTGCCAGCAGTTTGGCGACAGGGGGCACGTACTATGGCTACACCTTC,CASSLATGGTYYGYTF
TRBV11-2,NA,NA,TRBJ1-2,TGTGCCAGCACCCCTACCAGGGGCGCGTATGGCTACACCTTC,CASTPTRGAYGYTF
TRBV5-8,NA,TRBD1,TRBJ1-1,TGTGCCAGCAGCCCTCCGGACAGGGACACTGAAGCTTTCTTT,CASSPPDRDTEAFF
TRBV2,NA,TRBD2,TRBJ2-7,TGTGCCAGCAGTGAGGGACTAGCGGACTACGAGCAGTACTTC,CASSEGLADYEQYF
TRBV9,NA,NA,TRBJ1-6,TGTGCCAGCAGCCCGGAAGTGGGGGGGAATTCACCCCTCCACTTT,CASSPEVGGNSPLHF
TRBV25-1,NA,NA,TRBJ2-2,TGTGCCAGCAGTGAAGCGGGGGCCACCGGGGAGCTGTTTTTT,CASSEAGATGELFF
TRBV24-1,NA,NA,TRBJ1-5,TGTGCCACCAGTGATGGCAGGTATAGCAATCAGCCCCAGCATTTT,CATSDGRYSNQPQHF
TRBV5-1,few,NA,TRBJ1-1,TGCGCCAGCAGCTTGGGAGGGGGATACGCTGAAGCTTTCTTT,CASSLGGGYAEAFF
TRBV3-1/TRBV3-2,once,NA,TRBJ2-7,TGTGCCAGCAGCCTTGGGCCCGTATTGGCTTCCTACGAGCAGTACTTC,CASSLGPVLASYEQYF
TRBV6-5,NA,TRBD2,TRBJ2-3,TGTGCCAGCCGAAGCGGGGGAATGCAAGATACGCAGTATTTT,CASRSGGMQDTQYF
TRBV5-1,NA,NA,TRBJ2-5,TGCGCCAGCAGAGAGCTTACAGATGGAGAGACCCAGTACTTC,CASRELTDGETQYF